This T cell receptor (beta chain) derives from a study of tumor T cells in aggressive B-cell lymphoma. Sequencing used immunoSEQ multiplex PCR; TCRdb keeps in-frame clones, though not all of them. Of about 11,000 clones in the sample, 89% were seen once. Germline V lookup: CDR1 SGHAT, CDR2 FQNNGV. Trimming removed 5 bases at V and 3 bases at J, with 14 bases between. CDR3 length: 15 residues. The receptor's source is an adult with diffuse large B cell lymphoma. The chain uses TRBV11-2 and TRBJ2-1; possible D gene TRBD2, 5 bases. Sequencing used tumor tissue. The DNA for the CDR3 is TGTGCCAGCAGCACACTCAACCGGGACTACAATGAGCAGTTCTTC. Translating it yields CASSTLNRDYNEQFF. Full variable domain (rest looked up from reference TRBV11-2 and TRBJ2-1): EAGVAQSPRYKIIEKRQSVAFWCNPISGHATLYWYQQILGQGPKLLIQFQNNGVVDDSQLPKDRFSAERLKGVDSTLKIQPAKLEDSAVYLCASSTLNRDYNEQFFGPGTRLTVL.